This is a list of T cell receptor beta chains from one sample in a study of blood T cell repertoires in COVID-19. TCRdb's table, derived via immunoSEQ multiplex PCR, lists solely in-frame clones and lacks some. The sample holds around 700,000 clones, about 90% seen once. The sample consisted of peripheral blood. The receptors derive from a young woman with acute or convalescent COVID-19. CDR3s include the opening cysteine and the closing phenylalanine or tryptophan. A D gene is named only where the DNA matches it firmly. Expanded clones are given a class, and other clones once, few, many or no size at all.

abundance	j_gene	d_gene	v_gene	CDR3aa	CDR3nt
NA	TRBJ1-5	TRBD1	TRBV27	CASNPQGARQPQHF	TGTGCCAGCAACCCACAGGGGGCACGACAGCCCCAGCATTTT
NA	TRBJ1-5	NA	TRBV6-1	CASSEARVFQPQHF	TGTGCCAGCAGTGAAGCCCGGGTTTTTCAGCCCCAGCATTTT
NA	TRBJ1-1	NA	TRBV4-3	CASSRLGEQTEAFF	TGCGCCAGCAGCCGTTTAGGGGAACAAACTGAAGCTTTCTTT
NA	TRBJ2-6	TRBD1	TRBV27	CASSLYGQGAGANVLTF	TGTGCCAGCAGTTTATACGGACAGGGGGCCGGGGCCAACGTCCTGACTTTC
NA	TRBJ2-1	NA	TRBV11-2	CASSLVASSYNEQFF	TGTGCCAGCAGCTTAGTCGCCAGCTCCTACAATGAGCAGTTCTTC
NA	TRBJ1-2	NA	TRBV24-1	CATSDPAGIYGYTF	TGTGCCACCAGTGATCCAGCGGGGATATATGGCTACACCTTC
NA	TRBJ1-2	TRBD1	TRBV5-6	CASSPGQVYGYTF	TGTGCCAGCAGCCCGGGACAGGTCTATGGCTACACCTTC
NA	TRBJ1-1	TRBD1	TRBV6-5	CASSFGQGEAFF	TGTGCCAGCAGTTTCGGACAGGGAGAAGCTTTCTTT
NA	TRBJ1-2	TRBD1	TRBV6-6	CASSAQGDYGYTF	TGTGCCAGCAGTGCCCAGGGGGACTATGGCTACACCTTC
once	TRBJ2-7	NA	TRBV5-1	CASSLAPPGESSYEQYF	TGCGCCAGCAGCTTGGCCCCACCAGGGGAAAGCTCCTACGAGCAGTACTTC
NA	TRBJ2-7	TRBD2	TRBV27	CASSLSGLAGTYEQYF	TGTGCCAGCAGTTTATCGGGACTAGCGGGGACCTACGAGCAGTACTTC
NA	TRBJ2-7	TRBD1	TRBV4-2	CASSQAGTGNYEQYF	TGTGCCAGCAGCCAGGCTGGGACAGGGAATTACGAGCAGTACTTC
NA	TRBJ1-1	TRBD1	TRBV30	CAFLRDRLEAFF	TGTGCCTTTCTCCGGGACAGGTTGGAAGCTTTCTTT
NA	TRBJ2-1	TRBD1	TRBV27	CASSLEDRGWNEQFF	TGTGCCAGCAGTTTGGAGGACAGGGGGTGGAATGAGCAGTTCTTC
NA	TRBJ1-2	NA	TRBV4-2	CATQASVAAVNGYTF	TGTGCCACCCAGGCTAGCGTGGCGGCCGTTAATGGCTACACCTTC
NA	TRBJ2-2	TRBD1	TRBV7-3	CASSPGTGSTGELFF	TGTGCCAGCAGCCCTGGGACAGGGTCGACCGGGGAGCTGTTTTTT
NA	TRBJ2-7	TRBD2	TRBV7-6	CASSLERGSSYEQYF	TGTGCCAGCAGCCTCGAGCGGGGGAGCTCCTACGAGCAGTACTTC
NA	TRBJ1-1	NA	TRBV5-1	CASSLEARNTEAFF	TGCGCCAGCAGTTTAGAGGCGAGGAACACTGAAGCTTTCTTT
NA	TRBJ2-1	TRBD2	TRBV7-3	CASSLAGGLEQFF	TGTGCCAGCAGCCTAGCGGGGGGACTCGAGCAGTTCTTC
NA	TRBJ1-5	NA	TRBV23-1	CASSHLAGNQPQHF	TGCGCCAGCAGTCATCTGGCGGGCAATCAGCCCCAGCATTTT
NA	TRBJ2-5	NA	TRBV4-1	CASSPPLGGQETQYF	TGCGCCAGCAGCCCTCCTCTGGGGGGGCAGGAGACCCAGTACTTC
once	TRBJ2-7	TRBD1	TRBV5-1	CASSYDRGEQYF	TGCGCCAGCAGCTATGACAGGGGCGAGCAGTACTTC
many	TRBJ2-7	TRBD2	TRBV7-2	CASSLEAGGPYEQYF	TGTGCCAGCAGCTTAGAGGCGGGGGGGCCCTACGAGCAGTACTTC
NA	TRBJ2-7	NA	TRBV6-2/TRBV6-3	CASSGGWGPTYEQYF	TGTGCCAGCAGTGGGGGCTGGGGACCCACCTACGAGCAGTACTTC
NA	TRBJ1-3	NA	TRBV7-2	CASSLARRRSGNTIYF	TGTGCCAGCAGCTTAGCGCGGCGGCGCTCTGGAAACACCATATATTTT
NA	TRBJ1-3	NA	TRBV5-1	CASSSTGEGNSRRSGNTIYF	TGCGCCAGCAGCTCCACCGGGGAGGGCAATTCGCGGCGCTCTGGAAACACCATATATTTT
NA	TRBJ2-7	TRBD1	TRBV28	CASNRGQGLTYEQYF	TGTGCCAGCAATCGGGGACAGGGTCTTACCTACGAGCAGTACTTC
NA	TRBJ2-3	TRBD2	TRBV6-2/TRBV6-3	CASSYWGGTSGVPDTQYF	TGTGCCAGCAGTTATTGGGGCGGGACTAGCGGGGTCCCAGATACGCAGTATTTT
NA	TRBJ1-1	NA	TRBV5-1	CASSLGAGTEAFF	TGCGCCAGCAGCTTGGGGGCTGGCACTGAAGCTTTCTTT
NA	TRBJ1-2	TRBD1	TRBV14	CASSLGQGEANYGYTF	TGTGCCAGCAGCCTCGGACAGGGGGAGGCTAACTATGGCTACACCTTC
NA	TRBJ2-7	TRBD1	TRBV27	CASSLTGGFIYEQYF	TGTGCCAGCAGTCTCACAGGGGGCTTTATCTACGAGCAGTACTTC
NA	TRBJ1-2	TRBD1	TRBV7-2	CASSSDRGLIYGYTF	TGTGCCAGCAGCTCCGACAGGGGGCTGATCTATGGCTACACCTTC
NA	TRBJ1-1	TRBD1	TRBV14	CASSQGRGRSEAFF	TGTGCCAGCAGCCAAGGGAGGGGGCGATCTGAAGCTTTCTTT
once	TRBJ2-3	TRBD2	TRBV5-6	CASSFVLAGETGTDTQYF	TGTGCCAGCAGCTTCGTACTAGCGGGGGAAACGGGCACAGATACGCAGTATTTT
NA	TRBJ2-2	TRBD2	TRBV7-2	CASSSPRDSGGGTGELFF	TGTGCCAGCAGCTCCCCCCGAGATAGCGGGGGAGGAACCGGGGAGCTGTTTTTT
NA	TRBJ1-5	NA	TRBV2	CASSEGRQGMSSNQPQHF	TGTGCCAGCAGTGAAGGTCGTCAGGGGATGTCAAGCAATCAGCCCCAGCATTTT
once	TRBJ2-1	TRBD2	TRBV2	CASLAGGPNEQFF	TGTGCCAGCCTAGCGGGGGGGCCGAATGAGCAGTTCTTC
NA	TRBJ2-7	TRBD1	TRBV27	CASTDRVHEQYF	TGTGCCAGCACGGACAGGGTCCACGAGCAGTACTTC
NA	TRBJ2-3	TRBD2	TRBV27	CASSLRVLAGVRTDTQYF	TGTGCCAGCAGTTTAAGAGTCCTAGCGGGGGTACGAACAGATACGCAGTATTTT
NA	TRBJ2-7	TRBD1	TRBV6-5	CASRDRENEQYF	TGTGCCAGCAGAGACAGGGAGAACGAGCAGTACTTC
NA	TRBJ1-1	NA	TRBV11-3	CASSFRGRNTEAFF	TGTGCCAGCAGCTTCAGGGGAAGGAACACTGAAGCTTTCTTT
NA	TRBJ1-1	NA	TRBV2	CASSVQGNTEAFF	TGTGCCAGCAGTGTACAGGGAAACACTGAAGCTTTCTTT
few	TRBJ2-7	TRBD2	TRBV7-2	CASSLGWAGEEQYF	TGTGCCAGCAGCTTAGGATGGGCGGGGGAAGAGCAGTACTTC
NA	TRBJ1-2	TRBD1	TRBV9	CASSPGGTGGYTF	TGTGCCAGCAGCCCTGGGGGGACAGGGGGCTACACCTTC
NA	TRBJ1-5	NA	TRBV7-2	CASSTLTGFNQPQHF	TGTGCCAGCAGCACACTAACAGGATTCAATCAGCCCCAGCATTTT
NA	TRBJ2-2	TRBD1	TRBV14	CASSQDRWTGKANTGELFF	TGTGCCAGCAGCCAAGATCGGTGGACAGGGAAGGCGAACACCGGGGAGCTGTTTTTT
NA	TRBJ2-6	NA	TRBV5-1	CASSQGSGANVLTF	TGCGCCAGCAGTCAGGGCTCTGGGGCCAACGTCCTGACTTTC
NA	TRBJ1-5	NA	TRBV4-1	CASSQEGALNQPQHF	TGCGCCAGCAGCCAAGAGGGAGCGCTGAACCAGCCCCAGCATTTT
NA	TRBJ2-7	NA	TRBV28	CASSVGPYEQYF	TGTGCCAGCAGTGTGGGCCCCTACGAGCAGTACTTC
NA	TRBJ1-2	NA	TRBV5-8	CASSQRGSSYGYTF	TGTGCCAGCAGCCAAAGGGGTTCATCCTATGGCTACACCTTC
NA	TRBJ1-2	NA	TRBV9	CASSTAIQGYGYTF	TGTGCCAGCAGCACGGCTATCCAGGGGTATGGCTACACCTTC
NA	TRBJ1-1	NA	TRBV29-1	CSVEGGASTEAFF	TGCAGCGTTGAGGGGGGAGCGAGCACTGAAGCTTTCTTT
NA	TRBJ1-5	NA	TRBV4-3	CASSQDRGYGQPQHF	TGCGCCAGCAGCCAAGATCGTGGGTACGGGCAGCCCCAGCATTTT
once	TRBJ1-1	NA	TRBV28	CASSLGQSNTEAFF	TGTGCCAGCAGTTTAGGACAGTCGAACACTGAAGCTTTCTTT
NA	TRBJ1-1	NA	TRBV15	CATSRDSATDAFF	TGTGCCACCAGCAGGGACTCCGCCACAGACGCTTTCTTT